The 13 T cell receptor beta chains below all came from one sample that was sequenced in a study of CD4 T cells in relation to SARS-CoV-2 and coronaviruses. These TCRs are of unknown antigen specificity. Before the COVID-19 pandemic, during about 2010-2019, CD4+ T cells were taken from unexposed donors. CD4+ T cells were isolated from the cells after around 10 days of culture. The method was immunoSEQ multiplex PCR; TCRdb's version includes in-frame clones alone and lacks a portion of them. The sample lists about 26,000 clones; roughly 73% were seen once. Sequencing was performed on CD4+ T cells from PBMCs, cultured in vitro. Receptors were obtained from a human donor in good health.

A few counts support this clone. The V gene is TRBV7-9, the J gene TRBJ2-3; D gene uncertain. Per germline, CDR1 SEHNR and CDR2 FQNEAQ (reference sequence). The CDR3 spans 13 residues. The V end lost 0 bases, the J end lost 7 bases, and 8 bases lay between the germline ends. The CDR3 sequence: CASSLARGNTQYF. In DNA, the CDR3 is TGTGCCAGCAGCTTAGCGCGAGGAAATACGCAGTATTTT.

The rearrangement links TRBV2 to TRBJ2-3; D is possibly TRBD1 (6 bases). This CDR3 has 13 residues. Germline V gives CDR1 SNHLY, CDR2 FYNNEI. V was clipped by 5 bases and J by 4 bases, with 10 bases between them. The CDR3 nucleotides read TGTGCCAGCAGTAGACAGGCCCCAGATACGCAGTATTTT. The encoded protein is CASSRQAPDTQYF.

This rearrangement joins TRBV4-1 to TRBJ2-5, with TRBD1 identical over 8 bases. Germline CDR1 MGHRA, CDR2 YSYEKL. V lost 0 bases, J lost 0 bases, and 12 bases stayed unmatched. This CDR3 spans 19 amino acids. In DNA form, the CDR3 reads TGCGCCAGCAGCCAAGATTACGGTCAGGGGGCTCCCAACCAAGAGACCCAGTACTTC. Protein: CASSQDYGQGAPNQETQYF.

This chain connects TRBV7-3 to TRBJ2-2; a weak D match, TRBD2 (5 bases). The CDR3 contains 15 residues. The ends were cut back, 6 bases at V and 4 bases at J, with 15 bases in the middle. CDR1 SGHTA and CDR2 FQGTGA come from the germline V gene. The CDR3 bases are TGTGCCAGCAGGCCTCGGGGTTCGGTCACCGGGGAGCTGTTTTTT. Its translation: CASRPRGSVTGELFF.

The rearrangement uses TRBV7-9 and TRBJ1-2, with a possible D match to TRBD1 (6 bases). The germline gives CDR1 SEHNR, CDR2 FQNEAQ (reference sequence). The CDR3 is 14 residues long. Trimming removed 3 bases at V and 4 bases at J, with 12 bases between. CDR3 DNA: TGTGCCAGCAGCTTTGGCGGACAGATCTATGGCTACACCTTC. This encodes CASSFGGQIYGYTF.

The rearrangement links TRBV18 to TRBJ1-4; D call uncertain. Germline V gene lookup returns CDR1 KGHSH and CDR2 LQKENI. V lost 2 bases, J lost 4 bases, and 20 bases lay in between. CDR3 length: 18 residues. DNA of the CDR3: TGTGCCAGCTCACCAACCCTTTACTCTCAGGCCTATAATGAAAAACTGTTTTTT. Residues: CASSPTLYSQAYNEKLFF.

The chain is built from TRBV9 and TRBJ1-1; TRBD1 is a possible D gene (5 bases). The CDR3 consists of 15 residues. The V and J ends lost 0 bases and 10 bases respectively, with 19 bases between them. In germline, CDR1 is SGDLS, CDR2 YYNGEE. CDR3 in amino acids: CASSVVDSQGSVAFF. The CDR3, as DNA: TGTGCCAGCAGCGTAGTTGATAGCCAGGGATCTGTAGCTTTCTTT.

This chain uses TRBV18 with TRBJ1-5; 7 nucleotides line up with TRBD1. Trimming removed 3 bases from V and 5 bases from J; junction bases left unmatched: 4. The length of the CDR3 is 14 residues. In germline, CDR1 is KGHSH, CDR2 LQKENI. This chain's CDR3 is CASSPRDSYQPQHF. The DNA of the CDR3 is TGTGCCAGCTCACCCCGGGACAGCTATCAGCCCCAGCATTTT.

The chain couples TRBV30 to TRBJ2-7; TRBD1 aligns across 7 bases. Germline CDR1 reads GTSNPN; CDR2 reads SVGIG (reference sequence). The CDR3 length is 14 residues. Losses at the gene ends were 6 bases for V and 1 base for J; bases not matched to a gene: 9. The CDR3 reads CACTRTGESYEQYF. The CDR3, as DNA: TGTGCCTGTACGCGGACAGGAGAGTCCTACGAGCAGTACTTC.

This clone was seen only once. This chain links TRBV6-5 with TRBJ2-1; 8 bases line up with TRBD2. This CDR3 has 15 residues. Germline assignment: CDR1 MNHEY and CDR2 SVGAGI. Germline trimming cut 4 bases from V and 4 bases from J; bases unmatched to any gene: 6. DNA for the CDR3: TGTGCCAGCAGTTCGGGGCGGGGGGCATACAATGAGCAGTTCTTC. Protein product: CASSSGRGAYNEQFF.

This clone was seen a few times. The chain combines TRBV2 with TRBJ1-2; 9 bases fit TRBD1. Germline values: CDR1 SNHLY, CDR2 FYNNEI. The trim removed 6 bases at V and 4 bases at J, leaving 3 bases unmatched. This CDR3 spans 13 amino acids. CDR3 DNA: TGTGCCAGCAGGGGACAGGGAGTCTATGGCTACACCTTC. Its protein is CASRGQGVYGYTF. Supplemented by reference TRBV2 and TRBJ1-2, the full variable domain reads EPEVTQTPSHQVTQMGQEVILRCVPISNHLYFYWYRQILGQKVEFLVSFYNNEISEKSEIFDDQFSVERPDGSNFTLKIRSTKLEDSAMYFCASRGQGVYGYTFGSGTRLTVV.

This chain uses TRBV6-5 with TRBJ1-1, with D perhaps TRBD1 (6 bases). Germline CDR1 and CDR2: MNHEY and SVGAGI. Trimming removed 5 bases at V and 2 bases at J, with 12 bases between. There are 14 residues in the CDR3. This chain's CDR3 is CASSLRTANTEAFF. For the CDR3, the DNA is TGTGCCAGCAGTCTAAGGACAGCCAACACTGAAGCTTTCTTT.

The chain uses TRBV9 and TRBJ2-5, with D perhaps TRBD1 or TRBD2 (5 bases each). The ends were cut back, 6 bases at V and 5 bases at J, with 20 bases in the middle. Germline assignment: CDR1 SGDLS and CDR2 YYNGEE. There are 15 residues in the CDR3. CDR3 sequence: CASNIGTAPQETQYF. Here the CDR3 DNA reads TGTGCCAGCAACATCGGGACGGCCCCTCAGGAGACCCAGTACTTC.